The sequence of this T cell receptor (beta chain) was determined in a study of blood T cell repertoires in COVID-19. Across the whole study: Some COVID-19 samples were acute and others convalescent; all came from the United States, Italy and Spain. PBMCs, B-cell-depleted T cells, or T cells were the source of the cDNA or gDNA that made up the material.

Methods used by the authors: Quantification of nucleated cells was approximated via reference gene primer amplification. Assay: immunoSEQ multiplex PCR; the TCRdb copy retains only in-frame clones and omits some. V and J calls and clone size are those listed in that table; D and trimming were worked out from the DNA. The sample has approximately 130,000 clones; 80% to 90% are singletons. What was sequenced was peripheral blood. The clonotype was recovered from a human donor in a cohort sampled during active COVID-19.

The CDR3 DNA reads as TGTGCCAGCAGCTTGGCGGGGGGAGGGTACACTGAAGCTTTCTTT. Protein: CASSLAGGGYTEAFF. J is TRBJ1-1 and V is TRBV5-4, with D perhaps TRBD1 (5 bases). The CDR3 consists of 15 residues. V was shortened by 0 bases and J by 3 bases, with 12 bases between the two germline ends. CDR1 and CDR2 (germline): SGHNT, YYREEE (reference sequence). Full variable domain (rest looked up from reference TRBV5-4 and TRBJ1-1): ETGVTQSPTHLIKTRGQQVTLRCSSQSGHNTVSWYQQALGQGPQFIFQYYREEENGRGNFPPRFSGLQFPNYSSELNVNALELDDSALYLCASSLAGGGYTEAFFGQGTRLTVV.